What follows describes a single T cell receptor (delta chain). This record belongs to a study of gamma-delta chains in newborns, infants, children. Across the whole study: Microbial exposure reportedly drives polyclonal innate γδ T cell expansion after birth.

TCRdb re-called the reads through CATT. The data contain 5,500 to 7,500 delta-chain clones, about 11% of them singletons. The sequence was obtained from a child who was a newborn, infant or young child, either healthy, febrile or measles-vaccinated (not recorded which). Source material: blood.

The CDR3 sequence is CACDTLLGDTRTSYTDKLIF. CDR3 DNA sequence: TGTGCCTGTGACACCCTACTGGGGGATACGCGTACTTCGTACACCGATAAACTCATCTTT. The chain carries TRDV2 and TRDJ1, with 13 bases aligning to TRDD3. CDR1 is GEAIGNYY, CDR2 EKD, per germline. J lost 0 bases, V lost 0 bases, and 12 bases had no gene match. The CDR3 runs 20 residues.